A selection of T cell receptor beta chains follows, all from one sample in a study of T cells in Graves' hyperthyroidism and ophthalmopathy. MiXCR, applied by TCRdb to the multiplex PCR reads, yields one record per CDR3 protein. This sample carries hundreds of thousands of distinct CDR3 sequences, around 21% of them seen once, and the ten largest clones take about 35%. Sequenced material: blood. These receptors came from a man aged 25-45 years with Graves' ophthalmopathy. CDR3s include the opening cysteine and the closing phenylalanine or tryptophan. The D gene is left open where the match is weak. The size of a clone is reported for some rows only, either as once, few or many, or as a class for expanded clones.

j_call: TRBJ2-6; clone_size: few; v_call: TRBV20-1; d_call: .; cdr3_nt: TGCAGTGCTACTGTGTCCTATGGCGGGACTGGGGCCAACGTCCTGACTTTC; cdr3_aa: CSATVSYGGTGANVLTF
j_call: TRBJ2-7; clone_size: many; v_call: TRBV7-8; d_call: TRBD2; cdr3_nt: TGTGCCAGCAGCCAAAACTCGGCGGGAGGGTCCGACGAGCAGTACTTC; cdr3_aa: CASSQNSAGGSDEQYF
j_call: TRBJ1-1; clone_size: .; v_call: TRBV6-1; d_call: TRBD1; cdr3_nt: TGTGCCAGCAGTCCTGGGACAGGGTTAGCTTTCTTT; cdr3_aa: CASSPGTGLAFF
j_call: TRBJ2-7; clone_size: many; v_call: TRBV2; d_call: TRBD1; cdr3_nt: TGTGCCAGCAGTGGAGTGGACAGGGGGTCCTACGAGCAGTACTTC; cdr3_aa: CASSGVDRGSYEQYF
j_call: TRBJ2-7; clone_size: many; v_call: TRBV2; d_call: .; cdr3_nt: TGTGCCAGCTGGGGGGACTTACTAGAGTATGGATTCTACGAGCAGTACTTC; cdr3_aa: CASWGDLLEYGFYEQYF
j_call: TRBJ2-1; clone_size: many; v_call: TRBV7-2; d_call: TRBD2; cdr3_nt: TGTGCCAGCAGCAATTTGCCCGGGAGGGGTACCTACAATGAGCAGTTCTTC; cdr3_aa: CASSNLPGRGTYNEQFF
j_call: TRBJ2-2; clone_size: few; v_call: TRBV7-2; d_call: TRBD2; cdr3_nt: TGTGCCAGCAGCATACGGACTAGCGGGAGGCCCACCGGGGAGCTGTTTTTT; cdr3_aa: CASSIRTSGRPTGELFF
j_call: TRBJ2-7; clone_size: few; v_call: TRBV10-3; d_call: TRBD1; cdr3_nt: TGTGCCATCAGTGGACCGGGACAGGGGTCCTACGAGCAGTACTTC; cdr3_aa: CAISGPGQGSYEQYF
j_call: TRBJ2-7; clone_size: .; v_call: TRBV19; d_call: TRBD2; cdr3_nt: TGTGCCAGTAGCATTGGACTAGCGGGAGTATACGAGCAGTACTTC; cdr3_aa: CASSIGLAGVYEQYF
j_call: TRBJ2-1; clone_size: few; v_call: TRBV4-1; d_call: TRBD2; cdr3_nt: TGCGCCAGCAGCCCTAGCGGGAGGGTTTCCTACAATGAGCAGTTCTTC; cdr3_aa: CASSPSGRVSYNEQFF
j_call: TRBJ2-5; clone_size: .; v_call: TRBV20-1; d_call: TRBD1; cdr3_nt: TGCAGTGCTGTGGAAGGGACAGCGCGGGAGACCCAGTACTTC; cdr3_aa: CSAVEGTARETQYF
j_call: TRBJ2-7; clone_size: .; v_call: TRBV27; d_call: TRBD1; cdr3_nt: TGTGCCAGCAGTTTAAGGGGGCCCCGCTCCTACGAGCAGTACTTC; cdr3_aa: CASSLRGPRSYEQYF
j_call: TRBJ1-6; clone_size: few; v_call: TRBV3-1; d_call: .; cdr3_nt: TGTGCCAGCAGCCAAGGAGGGGATAATTCACCCCTCCACTTT; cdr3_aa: CASSQGGDNSPLHF
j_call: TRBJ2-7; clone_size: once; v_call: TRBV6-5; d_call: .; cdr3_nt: TGTGCCAGCAGTTACGTCCAGAGCCGCGAGCAGTACTTC; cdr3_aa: CASSYVQSREQYF
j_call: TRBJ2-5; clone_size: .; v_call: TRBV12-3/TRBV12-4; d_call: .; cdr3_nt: TGTGCCACTAGCGTCCAAGAGACCCAGTACTTC; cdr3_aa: CATSVQETQYF
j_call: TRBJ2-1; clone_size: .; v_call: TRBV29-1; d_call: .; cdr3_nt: TGCAGCGTTCCTAGCCCGGGTGGTCTATACAATGAGCAGTTCTTC; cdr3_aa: CSVPSPGGLYNEQFF
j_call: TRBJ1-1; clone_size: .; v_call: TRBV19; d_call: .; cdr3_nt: TGTGCCAGTAGTATAGGGGAGAACACTGAAGCTTTCTTT; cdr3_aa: CASSIGENTEAFF
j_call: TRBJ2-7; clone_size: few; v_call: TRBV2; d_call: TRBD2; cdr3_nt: TGTGCCTGCAGGACTAGCGGGAGGGGCGAGCAGTACTTC; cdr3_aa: CACRTSGRGEQYF
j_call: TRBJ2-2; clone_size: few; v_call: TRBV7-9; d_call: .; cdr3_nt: TGTGCCAGCAGCTTAGTAACCGGGCACGGGGAGCTGTTTTTT; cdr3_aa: CASSLVTGHGELFF
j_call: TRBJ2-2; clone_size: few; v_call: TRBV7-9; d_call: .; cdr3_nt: TGTGCCAGTGCCCAGTTGGCCGGGGAGCTGTTTTTT; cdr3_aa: CASAQLAGELFF
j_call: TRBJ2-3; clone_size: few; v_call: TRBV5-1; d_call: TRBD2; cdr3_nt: TGCGCCAGCAGCCCCCGGACTAGCGGGAGGTATGCAGATACGCAGTATTTT; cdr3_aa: CASSPRTSGRYADTQYF
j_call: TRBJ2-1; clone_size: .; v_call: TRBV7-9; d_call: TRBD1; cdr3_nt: TGTGCCAGCAGCTCCTTACAGGGGACGTCCCAGTTCTTC; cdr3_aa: CASSSLQGTSQFF
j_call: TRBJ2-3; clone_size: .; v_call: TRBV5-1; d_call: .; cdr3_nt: TGCGCCAGCACCCAGGAGGGGGGGGCCACAGATACGCAGTATTTT; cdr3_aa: CASTQEGGATDTQYF
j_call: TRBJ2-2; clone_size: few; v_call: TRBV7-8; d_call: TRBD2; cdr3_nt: TGTGCCAGCAGCTTACTAGCGGGAGATGCCGGGGAGCTGTTTTTT; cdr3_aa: CASSLLAGDAGELFF
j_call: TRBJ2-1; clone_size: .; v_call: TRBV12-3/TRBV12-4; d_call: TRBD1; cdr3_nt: TGTGCCAGCAATGCTCTTCGGACAGGGGGCTTCCACAATGAGCAGTTCTTC; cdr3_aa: CASNALRTGGFHNEQFF
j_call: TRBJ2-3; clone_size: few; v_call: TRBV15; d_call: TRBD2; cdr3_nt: TGTGCCACCAGCAGCACTAGCGGGAGGGATACAGATACGCAGTATTTT; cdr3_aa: CATSSTSGRDTDTQYF
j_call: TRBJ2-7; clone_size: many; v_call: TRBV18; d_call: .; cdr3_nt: TGTGCCAGCTCCCCGGGCGGCGGGTCCGAGCAGTACTTC; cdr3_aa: CASSPGGGSEQYF
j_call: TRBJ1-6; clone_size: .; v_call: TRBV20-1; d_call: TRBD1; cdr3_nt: TGCAGTGCTAGAGCGGCAGGGGGTCTAAATTCACCCCTCCACTTT; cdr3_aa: CSARAAGGLNSPLHF
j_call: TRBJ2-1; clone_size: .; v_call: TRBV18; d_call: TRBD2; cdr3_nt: TGTGCCAGCTCAGGCACTAGCGGGGCATATGAGCAGTTCTTC; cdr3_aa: CASSGTSGAYEQFF
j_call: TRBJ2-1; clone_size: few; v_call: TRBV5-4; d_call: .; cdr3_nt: TGTGCCAGCAGCTTGGCCAGGGAGGTGGGCGATGAGCAGTTCTTC; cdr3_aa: CASSLAREVGDEQFF
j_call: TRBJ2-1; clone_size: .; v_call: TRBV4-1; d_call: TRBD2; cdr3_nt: TGCGCCAGCAGCCAAATGGGGACTAGCTATGAGCAGTTCTTC; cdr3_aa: CASSQMGTSYEQFF
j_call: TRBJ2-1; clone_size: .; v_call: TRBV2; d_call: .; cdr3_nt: TGTGCCAGCAGAGGGCTCGGAGGTTACAATGAGCAGTTCTTC; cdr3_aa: CASRGLGGYNEQFF